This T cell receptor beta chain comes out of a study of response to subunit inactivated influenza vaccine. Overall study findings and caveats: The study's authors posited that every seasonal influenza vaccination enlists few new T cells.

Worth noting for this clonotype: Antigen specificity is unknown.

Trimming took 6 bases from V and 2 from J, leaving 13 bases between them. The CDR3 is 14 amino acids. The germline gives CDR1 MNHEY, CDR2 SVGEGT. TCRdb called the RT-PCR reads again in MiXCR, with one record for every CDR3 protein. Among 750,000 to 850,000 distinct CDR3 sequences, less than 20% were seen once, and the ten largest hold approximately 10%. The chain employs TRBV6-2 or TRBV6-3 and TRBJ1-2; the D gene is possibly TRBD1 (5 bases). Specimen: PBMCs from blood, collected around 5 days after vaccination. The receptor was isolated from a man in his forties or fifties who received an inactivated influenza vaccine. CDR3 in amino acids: CASSPREPNYGYTF. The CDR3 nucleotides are TGTGCCAGCAGCCCCAGGGAGCCGAACTATGGCTACACCTTC.